The rows below give T cell receptor beta chains drawn from one sample of a study of cytomegalovirus exposure and HLA in healthy donors. Using immunoSEQ multiplex PCR, the repertoire was profiled, and TCRdb retains in-frame clones only, with some absent. Of about 50,000 clones in the sample, around 81% were seen once. The specimen sequenced was PBMCs. These TCRs come from a man aged 25 to 40 in good health and CMV-seropositive. The CDR3 runs from the conserved cysteine through the conserved F or W. The D gene is left open where the match is weak. A row's size may be missing; if present it is once, few, many or a size class.

d_call | clone_size | j_call | v_call | cdr3_aa | cdr3_nt
TRBD1 | - | TRBJ1-3 | TRBV5-1 | CASSQGDSGNTIYF | TGCGCCAGCAGCCAGGGGGACTCTGGAAACACCATATATTTT
- | - | TRBJ2-7 | TRBV5-6 | CASSLTLKGHTF | TGTGCCAGCAGCTTGACCCTGAAGGGACACACCTTC
TRBD1 | - | TRBJ2-7 | TRBV5-4 | CASSSTGTEYEQYF | TGTGCCAGCAGCTCTACCGGGACAGAGTACGAGCAGTACTTC
TRBD2 | - | TRBJ2-5 | TRBV11-2 | CASSLVSGVKTQYF | TGTGCCAGCAGCTTAGTTAGCGGGGTGAAGACCCAGTACTTC
- | once | TRBJ1-2 | TRBV6-5 | CASSYWGDGYTF | TGTGCCAGCAGTTATTGGGGAGATGGCTACACCTTC
- | - | TRBJ2-3 | TRBV6-4 | CASSDGYSATDTQYF | TGTGCCAGCAGTGACGGTTATAGCGCCACAGATACGCAGTATTTT
- | - | TRBJ1-4 | TRBV10-3 | CAISESGAAEKLFF | TGTGCCATCAGTGAGTCGGGGGCAGCTGAAAAACTGTTTTTT
- | - | TRBJ1-5 | TRBV2 | CAKGGDYSNQPQHF | TGTGCCAAAGGGGGGGATTATAGCAATCAGCCCCAGCATTTT
- | few | TRBJ2-7 | TRBV4-1 | CASSQTTGYEQYF | TGCGCCAGCAGCCAAACTACAGGGTACGAGCAGTACTTC
TRBD1 | - | TRBJ2-5 | TRBV15 | CATSVDRGLETQYF | TGTGCCACCAGCGTGGACAGGGGGCTGGAGACCCAGTACTTC
- | - | TRBJ2-2 | TRBV27 | CASSFLRGTGELFF | TGTGCCAGCAGTTTCCTACGGGGCACCGGGGAGCTGTTTTTT
- | - | TRBJ1-6 | TRBV6-5 | CASSYSIQGYNSPLHF | TGTGCCAGCAGTTACTCGATACAGGGATATAATTCACCCCTCCACTTT
- | few | TRBJ1-1 | TRBV5-1 | CASSAVGSAFF | TGCGCCAGCAGCGCGGTGGGTAGCGCTTTCTTT
- | - | TRBJ2-7 | TRBV5-6 | CASSRDSQSIYEQYF | TGTGCCAGCAGCCGCGATAGCCAGTCTATCTACGAGCAGTACTTC
- | - | TRBJ2-7 | TRBV21-1 | CASSKERDRGGMKAYEQYF | TGTGCCAGCAGCAAAGAGCGGGACAGGGGGGGAATGAAGGCCTACGAGCAGTACTTC
- | - | TRBJ2-7 | TRBV9 | CASSSDTGNSYEQYF | TGTGCCAGCAGCTCAGACACAGGAAATTCCTACGAGCAGTACTTC
- | - | TRBJ2-1 | TRBV27 | CASSLGERRTSEQFF | TGTGCCAGCAGTTTAGGTGAGCGCAGAACTTCTGAGCAGTTCTTC
- | - | TRBJ1-1 | TRBV18 | CASSPRNTEAFF | TGTGCCAGCTCCCCGAGAAACACTGAAGCTTTCTTT
TRBD2 | few | TRBJ2-1 | TRBV6-4 | CASSGTSGGYNEQFF | TGTGCCAGCAGTGGGACTAGCGGGGGCTACAATGAGCAGTTCTTC
TRBD1 | - | TRBJ2-7 | TRBV5-5 | CASSTGTGAVYEQYF | TGTGCCAGCAGTACCGGGACAGGGGCAGTCTACGAGCAGTACTTC
- | - | TRBJ2-7 | TRBV5-4 | CASSLGGQSSYEQYF | TGTGCCAGCAGCTTGGGAGGACAGAGCTCCTACGAGCAGTACTTC